What follows is one T cell receptor (beta chain) and its context. This sample is part of a study of blood T cell repertoires in COVID-19. The CDR3 loop spans 15 amino acids. V shed 3 bases, J shed 3 bases, and the junction held 7 bases outside the gene matches. The germline gives CDR1 MGHDK, CDR2 SYGVNS. Some clones are missing from TCRdb's copy, which holds only in-frame ones; the method was immunoSEQ multiplex PCR. This table holds 85,000 to 90,000 clones, about 82% found once. The sequence was obtained from a human donor in a cohort sampled during active COVID-19. The chain has TRBV25-1 and TRBJ2-7; the match to TRBD1 covers 8 bases. The sample was peripheral blood. CDR3 protein: CASSESGTGLYEQYF. CDR3 sequence (DNA): TGTGCCAGCAGTGAGTCCGGGACAGGTCTCTACGAGCAGTACTTC.